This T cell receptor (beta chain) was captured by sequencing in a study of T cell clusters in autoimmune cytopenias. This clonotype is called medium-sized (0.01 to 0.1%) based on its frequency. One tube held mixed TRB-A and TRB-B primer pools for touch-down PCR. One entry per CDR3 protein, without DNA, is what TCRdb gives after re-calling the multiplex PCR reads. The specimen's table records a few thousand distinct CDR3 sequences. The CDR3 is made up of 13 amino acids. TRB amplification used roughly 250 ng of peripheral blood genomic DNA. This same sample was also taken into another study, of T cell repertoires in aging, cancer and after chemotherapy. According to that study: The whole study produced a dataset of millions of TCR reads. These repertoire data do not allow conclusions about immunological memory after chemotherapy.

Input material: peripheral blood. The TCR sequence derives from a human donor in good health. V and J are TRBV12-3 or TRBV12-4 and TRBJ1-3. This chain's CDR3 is CASSFLQRNTIYF.